A selection of T cell receptor beta chains follows, all from one sample in a study of CXCR3-negative and CXCR3-positive naive CD8 T cells. TCRdb reprocessed the 5' RACE reads and reports one entry per CDR3 protein, with no DNA. The sample holds some 140,000 distinct CDR3 sequences. Sample: naive CXCR3+ CD8+ T cells from blood. The source is a human donor in good health. Some clones in this sample may be carry-over from other donors' samples. Each CDR3 is given with its conserved first and last residue. Each record gives: V gene, J gene, CDR3 protein.

TRBV7-2	TRBJ2-5	CASSLESGVEETQYF
TRBV6-6	TRBJ2-4	CASSYSQETSLSMKNIQYF
TRBV7-3	TRBJ2-2	CASSSSRDRVSTGELFF
TRBV7-2	TRBJ2-5	CASSLGSGKETQYF
TRBV28	TRBJ2-7	CASSRDRYEQYF
TRBV29-1	TRBJ2-2	CSVEDVPTAGFNTGELFF
TRBV29-1	TRBJ2-1	CSVNLLDTFFNEQFF
TRBV29-1	TRBJ2-2	CSVVASGRFTGELFF
TRBV19	TRBJ2-3	CASSRTGGMDTQYF
TRBV21-1	TRBJ2-7	CASHGLAASYEQYF
TRBV6-6	TRBJ2-7	CASSYFQSYEQYF
TRBV7-9	TRBJ1-1	CASSLEDSTEAFF
TRBV11-2	TRBJ2-7	CASSIEWGTYEQYF
TRBV14	TRBJ1-1	CASSQDEAGWNTEAFF
TRBV20-1	TRBJ2-5	CSARDLRGQPTPETQYF
TRBV3-1	TRBJ1-6	CASSQVVPGNREKGYNSPLHF
TRBV7-6	TRBJ2-3	CASSFGGAATDTQYF
TRBV18	TRBJ2-7	CASSADSGHYEQYF
TRBV7-9	TRBJ2-3	CASSSGAQNPRDTQYF
TRBV9	TRBJ2-7	CASSRTLNYEQYF
TRBV27	TRBJ2-5	CASSPTGASQETQYF
TRBV20-1	TRBJ2-3	CSAREWEASTDTQYF
TRBV29-1	TRBJ1-1	CSVDSRNTEAFF
TRBV20-1	TRBJ2-1	CSARDLSGPHNEQFF
TRBV19	TRBJ2-1	CASKERVSSYNEQFF
TRBV28	TRBJ2-7	CASSSVDGYEQYF
TRBV28	TRBJ2-3	CASGWTGGVDTQYF
TRBV6-6	TRBJ2-1	CASSQIAGSEQFF
TRBV4-1	TRBJ1-5	CASSHTGLRQPQHF
TRBV13	TRBJ2-7	CASSLGLAGGRHEQYF
TRBV12-3/TRBV12-4	TRBJ2-5	CASSWSPSETQYF
TRBV19	TRBJ2-2	CASTEGAMNTGELFF
TRBV11-3	TRBJ2-1	CASSLGAGVDNEQFF
TRBV15	TRBJ2-2	CATSLRASNTGELFF
TRBV4-3	TRBJ2-6	CASSQEEGSGANVLTF
TRBV7-3	TRBJ2-1	CASSLNPIAGEPYNEQFF
TRBV6-6	TRBJ2-3	CASSRTDTQYF
TRBV29-1	TRBJ2-5	CSVVGTGSVETQYF
TRBV7-6	TRBJ2-7	CASSRTGLYEQYF
TRBV29-1	TRBJ1-1	CSGPVRGVFTEAFF
TRBV28	TRBJ2-3	CASSLGLAGYSDTQYF
TRBV29-1	TRBJ2-7	CSVELYSTGRRYEQYF
TRBV28	TRBJ2-5	CASSLSSFGGYHQETQYF
TRBV7-2	TRBJ1-5	CASSLAGPGLGNQPQHF
TRBV7-2	TRBJ2-3	CASSLWNTDTQYF
TRBV21-1	TRBJ2-1	CASSKNPGLAGDFGVDEQFF
TRBV14	TRBJ2-1	CASSQVTGQDEQFF
TRBV7-9	TRBJ2-2	CASSSAGQGSNTGELVF
TRBV5-1	TRBJ2-5	CASSFRDSQETQYF
TRBV9	TRBJ2-1	CASSLGLAGGPKRIYNEQFF
TRBV25-1	TRBJ2-1	CASSDASGYNEQFF
TRBV4-1	TRBJ2-3	CASSQLAGGVTDTQYF
TRBV15	TRBJ2-5	CAPDRRAQETQYF
TRBV4-2	TRBJ1-4	CASSQYPRAATNEKLFF